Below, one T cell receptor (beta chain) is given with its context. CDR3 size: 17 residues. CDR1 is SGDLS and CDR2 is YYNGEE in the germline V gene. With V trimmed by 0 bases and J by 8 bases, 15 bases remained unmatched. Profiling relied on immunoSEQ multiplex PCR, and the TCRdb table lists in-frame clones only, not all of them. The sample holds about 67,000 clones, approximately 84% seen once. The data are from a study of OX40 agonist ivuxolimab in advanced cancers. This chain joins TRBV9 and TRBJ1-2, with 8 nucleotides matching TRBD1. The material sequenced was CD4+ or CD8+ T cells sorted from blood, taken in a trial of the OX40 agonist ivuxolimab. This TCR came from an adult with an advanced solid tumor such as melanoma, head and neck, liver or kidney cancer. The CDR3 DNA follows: TGTGCCAGCAGCGTAGTCGGAGGGACAGGAAACGAGTACGGCTACACCTTC. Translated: CASSVVGGTGNEYGYTF.